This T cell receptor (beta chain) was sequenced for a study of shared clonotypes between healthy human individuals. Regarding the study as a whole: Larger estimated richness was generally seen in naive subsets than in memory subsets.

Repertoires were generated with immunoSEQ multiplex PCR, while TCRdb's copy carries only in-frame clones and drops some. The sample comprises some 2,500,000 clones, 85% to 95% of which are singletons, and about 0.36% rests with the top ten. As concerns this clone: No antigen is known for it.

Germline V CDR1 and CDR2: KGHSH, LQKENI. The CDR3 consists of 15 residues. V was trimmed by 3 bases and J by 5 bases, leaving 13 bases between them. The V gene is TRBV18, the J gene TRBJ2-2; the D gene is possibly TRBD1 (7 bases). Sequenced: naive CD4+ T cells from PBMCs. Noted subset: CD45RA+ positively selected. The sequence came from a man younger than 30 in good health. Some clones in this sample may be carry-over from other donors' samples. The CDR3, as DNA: TGTGCCAGCTCACCCAACAGGGGAGGTACCGGGGAGCTGTTTTTT. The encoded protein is CASSPNRGGTGELFF.